This T cell receptor beta chain was retrieved from a study of regulatory T cells in long-lasting Graves disease. Study conclusions and caveats: Segments TRBV28, TRBJ1-2 and TRBJ2-5 showed preferential usage in persistent disease.

Libraries of TCR beta came from iRepertoire HTBI primers plus Arm-PCR of CDR3 regions. TCRdb reprocessed the multiplex PCR reads via MiXCR and lists one record per CDR3 protein. Counted here are roughly 610,000 distinct CDR3 sequences, roughly 15% occurring once; the ten biggest clones make up about 12%. Time point specified: newly diagnosed GD, antithyroid drugs for less than 3 months. The TCR library used RNA extracted from PBMCs. In each case, Graves' disease was diagnosed per American Thyroid Association guidelines. Regarding this clonotype: Antigen specificity is unknown.

The V gene's germline CDR1 is LNHDA and CDR2 SQIVND (reference sequence). The V and J ends lost 3 bases and 8 bases, in that order; junction bases with no gene match: 7. The CDR3 totals 15 residues. A further study also used this sample, focusing on T cells in Graves' hyperthyroidism and ophthalmopathy.

The rearrangement uses TRBV19 and TRBJ1-5, with 10 bases fitting TRBD1. This specimen consisted of peripheral blood mononuclear cells (PBMCs), obtained at new diagnosis, from a patient treated with antithyroid drugs. The TCR originated in a man younger than 35 with Graves disease. CDR3 in DNA: TGTGCCAGTAGTATGCTATTGACAGGGGGCGAGCCCCAGCATTTT. It specifies CASSMLLTGGEPQHF.